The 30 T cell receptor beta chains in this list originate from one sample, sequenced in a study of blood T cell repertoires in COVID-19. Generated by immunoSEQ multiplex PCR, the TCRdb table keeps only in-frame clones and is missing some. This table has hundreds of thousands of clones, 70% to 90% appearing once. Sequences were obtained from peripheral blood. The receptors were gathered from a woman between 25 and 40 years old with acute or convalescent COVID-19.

CDR3 bases: TGTGCCAGTAGTATCACCGGGACAGGTACTTTCGCGAACACCGGGGAGCTGTTTTTT. Encoded protein: CASSITGTGTFANTGELFF. The chain joins TRBV19 to TRBJ2-2, with TRBD1 matching over 8 bases. This CDR3 is 19 amino acids long. The junction had 12 bases not matched to a gene; V was cut back by 3 bases and J by 0 bases. The germline gives CDR1 LNHDA, CDR2 SQIVND (reference sequence).

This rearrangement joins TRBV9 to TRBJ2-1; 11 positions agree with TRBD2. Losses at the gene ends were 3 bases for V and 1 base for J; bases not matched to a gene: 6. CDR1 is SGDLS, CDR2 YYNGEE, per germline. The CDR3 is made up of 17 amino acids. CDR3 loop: CASSAYTSGRSYNEQFF. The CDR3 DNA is TGTGCCAGCAGCGCCTACACTAGCGGGAGATCCTACAATGAGCAGTTCTTC.

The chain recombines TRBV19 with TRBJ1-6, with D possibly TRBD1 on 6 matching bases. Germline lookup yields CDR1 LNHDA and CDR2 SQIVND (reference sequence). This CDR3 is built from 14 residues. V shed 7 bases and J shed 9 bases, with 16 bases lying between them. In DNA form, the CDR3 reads TGTGCCAGTAATGATTACCAGGGGATTTCACCCCTCCACTTT. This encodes CASNDYQGISPLHF. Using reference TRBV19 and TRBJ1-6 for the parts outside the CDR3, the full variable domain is DGGITQSPKYLFRKEGQNVTLSCEQNLNHDAMYWYRQDPGQGLRLIYYSQIVNDFQKGDIAEGYSVSREKKESFPLTVTSAQKNPTAFYLCASNDYQGISPLHFGNGTRLTVT.

Here the CDR3 reads CASSLLQGTGAKNIQYF. CDR3 bases: TGTGCCAGCAGTTTATTACAGGGGACGGGGGCCAAAAACATTCAGTACTTC. The chain couples TRBV27 to TRBJ2-4; 7 nucleotides line up with TRBD1. Germline-derived CDR1 and CDR2 are MNHEY and SMNVEV (reference sequence). There are 17 residues in the CDR3. J was trimmed by 1 base and V by 1 base; bases with no gene match: 7.

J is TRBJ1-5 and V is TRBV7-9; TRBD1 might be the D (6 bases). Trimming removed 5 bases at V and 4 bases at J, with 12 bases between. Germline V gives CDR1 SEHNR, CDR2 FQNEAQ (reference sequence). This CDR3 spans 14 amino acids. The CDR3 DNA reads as TGTGCCAGCAGCCGAGAGGGGGGGAATCAGCCCCAGCATTTT. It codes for CASSREGGNQPQHF. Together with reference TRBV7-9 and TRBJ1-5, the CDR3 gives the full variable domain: DTGVSQNPRHKITKRGQNVTFRCDPISEHNRLYWYRQTLGQGPEFLTYFQNEAQLEKSRLLSDRFSAERPKGSFSTLEIQRTEQGDSAMYLCASSREGGNQPQHFGDGTRLSIL.

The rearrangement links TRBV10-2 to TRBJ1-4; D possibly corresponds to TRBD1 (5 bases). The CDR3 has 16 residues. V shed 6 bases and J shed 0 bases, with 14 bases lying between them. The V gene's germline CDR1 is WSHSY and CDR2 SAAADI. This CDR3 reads CASREVMTATNEKLFF. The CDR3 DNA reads TGCGCCAGCAGAGAAGTTATGACAGCAACTAATGAAAAACTGTTTTTT.

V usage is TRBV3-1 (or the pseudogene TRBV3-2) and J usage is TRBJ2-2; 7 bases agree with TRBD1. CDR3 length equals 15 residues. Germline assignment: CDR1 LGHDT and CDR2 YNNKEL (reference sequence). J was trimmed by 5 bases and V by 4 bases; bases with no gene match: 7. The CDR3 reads CASSPRTGETGELFF. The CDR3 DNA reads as TGTGCCAGCAGCCCCCGGACAGGAGAAACCGGGGAGCTGTTTTTT.

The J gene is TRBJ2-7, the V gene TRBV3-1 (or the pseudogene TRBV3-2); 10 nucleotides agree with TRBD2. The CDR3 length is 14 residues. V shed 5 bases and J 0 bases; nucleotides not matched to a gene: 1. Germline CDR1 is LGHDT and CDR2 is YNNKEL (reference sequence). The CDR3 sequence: CASSWTSGSYEQYF. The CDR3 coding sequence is TGTGCCAGCAGCTGGACTAGCGGCTCCTACGAGCAGTACTTC.

The CDR3 spells CASSSRDSRYYEQYF. CDR3 in DNA: TGTGCCAGTAGTTCACGGGACAGTCGATACTACGAGCAGTACTTC. J is TRBJ2-7 and V is TRBV19, with 7 bases lining up with TRBD1. The CDR3 runs to 15 residues. The V segment lost 5 bases and the J segment 3 bases; nucleotides outside the gene matches: 10. Germline lookup yields CDR1 LNHDA and CDR2 SQIVND (reference sequence). The entire variable domain, with the rest obtained from reference TRBV19 and TRBJ2-7, is as follows: DGGITQSPKYLFRKEGQNVTLSCEQNLNHDAMYWYRQDPGQGLRLIYYSQIVNDFQKGDIAEGYSVSREKKESFPLTVTSAQKNPTAFYLCASSSRDSRYYEQYFGPGTRLTVT.

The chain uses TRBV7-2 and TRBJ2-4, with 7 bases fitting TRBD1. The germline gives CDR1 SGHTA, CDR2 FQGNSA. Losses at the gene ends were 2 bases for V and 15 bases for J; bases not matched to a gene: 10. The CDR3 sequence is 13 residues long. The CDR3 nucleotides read TGTGCCAGCAGCTTACGAACAGGGGCCGAGTCGTACTTC. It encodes CASSLRTGAESYF.

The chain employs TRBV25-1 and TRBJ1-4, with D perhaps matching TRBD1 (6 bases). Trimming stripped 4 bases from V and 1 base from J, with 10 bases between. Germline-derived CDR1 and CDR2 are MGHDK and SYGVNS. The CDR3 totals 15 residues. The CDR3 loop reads CASSANRETNEKLFF. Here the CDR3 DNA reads TGTGCCAGCAGTGCCAACAGGGAAACTAATGAAAAACTGTTTTTT.

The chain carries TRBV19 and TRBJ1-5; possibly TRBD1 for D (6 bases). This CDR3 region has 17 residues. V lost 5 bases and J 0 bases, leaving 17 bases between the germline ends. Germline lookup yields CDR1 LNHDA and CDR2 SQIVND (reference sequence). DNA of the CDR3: TGTGCCAGTAGTCTTACCGGGACACACTATAGCAATCAGCCCCAGCATTTT. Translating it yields CASSLTGTHYSNQPQHF.

This chain's CDR3 is CASRDRGRTEAFF. CDR3 coding DNA: TGTGCCAGCCGGGACAGGGGGCGGACTGAAGCTTTCTTT. The chain has TRBV27 and TRBJ1-1; 12 nucleotides align to TRBD1. The ends lost 8 bases at V and 5 bases at J; junction bases unmatched: 3. The CDR3 covers 13 residues. Germline V gene sequence: CDR1 MNHEY, CDR2 SMNVEV (reference sequence).

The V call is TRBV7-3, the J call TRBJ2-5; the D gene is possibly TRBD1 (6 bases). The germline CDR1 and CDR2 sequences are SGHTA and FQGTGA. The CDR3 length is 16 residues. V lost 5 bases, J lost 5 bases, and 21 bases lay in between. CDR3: CASSPGTLLGGETQYF. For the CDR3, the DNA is TGTGCCAGCAGCCCGGGGACACTACTAGGTGGGGAGACCCAGTACTTC.

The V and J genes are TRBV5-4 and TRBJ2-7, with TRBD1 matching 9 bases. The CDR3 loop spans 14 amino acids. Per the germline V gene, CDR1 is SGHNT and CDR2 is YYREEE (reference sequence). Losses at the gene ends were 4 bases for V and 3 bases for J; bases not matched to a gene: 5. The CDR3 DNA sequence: TGTGCCAGCAGCCAAGACAGGGGGTACTACGAGCAGTACTTC. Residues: CASSQDRGYYEQYF. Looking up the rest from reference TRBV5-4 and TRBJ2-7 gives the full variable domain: ETGVTQSPTHLIKTRGQQVTLRCSSQSGHNTVSWYQQALGQGPQFIFQYYREEENGRGNFPPRFSGLQFPNYSSELNVNALELDDSALYLCASSQDRGYYEQYFGPGTRLTVT.

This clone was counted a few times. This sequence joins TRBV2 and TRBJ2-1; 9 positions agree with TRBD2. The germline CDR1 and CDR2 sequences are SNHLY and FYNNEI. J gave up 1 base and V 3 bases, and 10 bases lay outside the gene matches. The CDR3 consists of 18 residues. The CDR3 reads CASSDASGKVLSYNEQFF. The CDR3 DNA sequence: TGTGCCAGCAGTGATGCTAGCGGGAAGGTCTTATCCTACAATGAGCAGTTCTTC.

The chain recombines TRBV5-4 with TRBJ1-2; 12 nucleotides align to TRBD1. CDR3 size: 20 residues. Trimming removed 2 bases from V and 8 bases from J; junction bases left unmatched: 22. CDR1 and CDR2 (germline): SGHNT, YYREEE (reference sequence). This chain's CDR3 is CASSLYRRTRDRGRYGGYTF. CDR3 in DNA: TGTGCCAGCAGCTTATATCGTAGAACCCGGGACAGGGGGCGATATGGGGGCTACACCTTC.

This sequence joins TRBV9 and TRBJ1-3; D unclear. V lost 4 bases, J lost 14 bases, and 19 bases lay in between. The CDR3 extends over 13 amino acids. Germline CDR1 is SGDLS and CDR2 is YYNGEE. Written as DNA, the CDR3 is TGTGCCAGCAGCTCTAGTGACGGGCCGAGGGTATATTTT. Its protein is CASSSSDGPRVYF.

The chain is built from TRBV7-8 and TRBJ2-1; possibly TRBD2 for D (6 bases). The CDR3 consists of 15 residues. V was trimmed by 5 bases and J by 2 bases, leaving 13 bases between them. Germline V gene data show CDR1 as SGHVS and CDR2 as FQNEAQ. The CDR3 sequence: CASSPFASAYNEQFF. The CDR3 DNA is TGTGCCAGCAGCCCCTTTGCTAGCGCCTACAATGAGCAGTTCTTC.

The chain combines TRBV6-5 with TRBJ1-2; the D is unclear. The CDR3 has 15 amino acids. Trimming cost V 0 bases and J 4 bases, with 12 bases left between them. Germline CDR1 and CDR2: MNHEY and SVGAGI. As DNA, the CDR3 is TGTGCCAGCAGTTACTCGACGGGGATAAGCTATGGCTACACCTTC. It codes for CASSYSTGISYGYTF.

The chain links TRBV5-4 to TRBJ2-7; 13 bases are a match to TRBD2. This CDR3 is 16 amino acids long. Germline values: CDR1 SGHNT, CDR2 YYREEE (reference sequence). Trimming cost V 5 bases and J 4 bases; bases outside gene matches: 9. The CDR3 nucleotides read TGTGCCAGCAGTCCAAGGACTAGCGGGAGTAGTTACGAGCAGTACTTC. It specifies CASSPRTSGSSYEQYF.

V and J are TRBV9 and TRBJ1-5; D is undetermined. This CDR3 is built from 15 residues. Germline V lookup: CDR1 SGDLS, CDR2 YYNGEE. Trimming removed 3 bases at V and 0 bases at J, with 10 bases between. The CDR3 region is CASSAGAYSNQPQHF. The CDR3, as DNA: TGTGCCAGCAGCGCAGGTGCTTATAGCAATCAGCCCCAGCATTTT.

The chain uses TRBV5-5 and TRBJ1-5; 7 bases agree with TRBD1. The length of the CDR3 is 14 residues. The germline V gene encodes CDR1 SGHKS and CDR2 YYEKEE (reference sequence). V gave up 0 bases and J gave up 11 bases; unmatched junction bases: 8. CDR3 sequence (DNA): TGTGCCAGCAGCTTGGGGACAGGCCGATTGTCCCAGCATTTT. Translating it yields CASSLGTGRLSQHF. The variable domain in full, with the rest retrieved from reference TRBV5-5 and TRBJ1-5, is DAGVTQSPTHLIKTRGQQVTLRCSPISGHKSVSWYQQVLGQGPQFIFQYYEKEERGRGNFPDRFSARQFPNYSSELNVNALLLGDSALYLCASSLGTGRLSQHFGDGTRLSIL.

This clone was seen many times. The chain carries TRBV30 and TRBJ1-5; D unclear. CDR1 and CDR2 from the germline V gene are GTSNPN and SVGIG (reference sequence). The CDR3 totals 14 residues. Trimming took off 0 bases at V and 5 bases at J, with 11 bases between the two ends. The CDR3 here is CAWSVQGGYQPQHF. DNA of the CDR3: TGTGCCTGGAGTGTACAAGGAGGTTATCAGCCCCAGCATTTT. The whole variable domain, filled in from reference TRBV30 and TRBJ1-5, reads SQTIHQWPATLVQPVGSPLSLECTVEGTSNPNLYWYRQAAGRGLQLLFYSVGIGQISSEVPQNLSASRPQDRQFILSSKKLLLSDSGFYLCAWSVQGGYQPQHFGDGTRLSIL.

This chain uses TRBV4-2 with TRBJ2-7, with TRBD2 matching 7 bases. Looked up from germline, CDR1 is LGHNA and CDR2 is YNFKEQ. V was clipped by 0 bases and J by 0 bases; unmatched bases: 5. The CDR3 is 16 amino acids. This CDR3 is CASSQDRAGDSYEQYF. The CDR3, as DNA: TGTGCCAGCAGCCAAGATCGGGCGGGGGACTCCTACGAGCAGTACTTC.

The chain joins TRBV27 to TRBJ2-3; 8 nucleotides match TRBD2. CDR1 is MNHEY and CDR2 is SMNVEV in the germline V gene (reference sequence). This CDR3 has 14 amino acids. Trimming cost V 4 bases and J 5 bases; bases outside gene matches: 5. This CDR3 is CASSYASGLDTQYF. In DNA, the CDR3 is TGTGCCAGCAGTTACGCTAGCGGGCTAGATACGCAGTATTTT.

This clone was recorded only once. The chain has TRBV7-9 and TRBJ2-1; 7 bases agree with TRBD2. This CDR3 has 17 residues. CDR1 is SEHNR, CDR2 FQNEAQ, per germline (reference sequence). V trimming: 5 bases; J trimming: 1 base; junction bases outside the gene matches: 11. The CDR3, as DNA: TGTGCCAGCAGCCCCGGGAGCGCGGGAGCGTCCTACAATGAGCAGTTCTTC. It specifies CASSPGSAGASYNEQFF. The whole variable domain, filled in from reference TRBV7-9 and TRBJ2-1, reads DTGVSQNPRHKITKRGQNVTFRCDPISEHNRLYWYRQTLGQGPEFLTYFQNEAQLEKSRLLSDRFSAERPKGSFSTLEIQRTEQGDSAMYLCASSPGSAGASYNEQFFGPGTRLTVL.

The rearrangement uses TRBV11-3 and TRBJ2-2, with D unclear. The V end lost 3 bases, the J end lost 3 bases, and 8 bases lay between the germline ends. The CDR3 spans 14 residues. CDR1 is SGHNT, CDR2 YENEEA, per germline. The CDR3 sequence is CASSFGQYTGELFF. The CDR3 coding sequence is TGTGCCAGCAGCTTTGGGCAGTACACCGGGGAGCTGTTTTTT.

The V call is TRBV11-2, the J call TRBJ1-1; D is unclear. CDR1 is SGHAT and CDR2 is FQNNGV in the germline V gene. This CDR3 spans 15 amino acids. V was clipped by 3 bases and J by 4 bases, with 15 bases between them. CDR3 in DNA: TGTGCCAGCAGCTTGGAAGGGAGGATGGGCACTGAAGCTTTCTTT. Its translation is CASSLEGRMGTEAFF.

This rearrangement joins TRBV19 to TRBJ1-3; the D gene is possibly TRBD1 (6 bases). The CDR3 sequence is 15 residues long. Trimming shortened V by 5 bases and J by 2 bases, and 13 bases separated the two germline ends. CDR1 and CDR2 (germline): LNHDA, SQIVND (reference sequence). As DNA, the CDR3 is TGTGCCAGTAGTTTCAACAGGGCACCTGGAAACACCATATATTTT. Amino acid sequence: CASSFNRAPGNTIYF.